This T cell receptor beta chain was obtained from a study of shared clonotypes between healthy human individuals. The protocol was immunoSEQ multiplex PCR, while the TCRdb copy is restricted to in-frame clones and leaves out a portion. The sample records around 2.1 million clones, around 93% being singletons. This clone was picked up a small number of times. CDR3 length: 12 amino acids. Trimming left V 7 bases short and J 2 bases short, with 11 bases between. The germline gives CDR1 SQVTM, CDR2 ANQGSEA. As defined, naive CD8 cells were CD45RO-negative and positively selected for CCR7, with terminally differentiated effector memory CD45RA+ cells excluded.

The sample was naive CD8+ T cells from PBMCs. The receptor comes from a man in his late teens or twenties in good health. Some clones in this sample may be carry-over from other donors' samples. The chain links TRBV29-1 to TRBJ1-1; a possible D gene is TRBD1 (5 bases). The CDR3, as DNA: TGCAGCGGCCTGGGGGGAAACACTGAAGCTTTCTTT. It codes for CSGLGGNTEAFF.